This T cell receptor beta chain stems from a study of cytotoxic CD8 clonotypes in ibrutinib-treated CLL. The protocol was immunoSEQ multiplex PCR, while the TCRdb copy is restricted to in-frame clones and leaves out a portion. The repertoire consists of tens of thousands of clones, with over 55% occurring once and the leading ten covering about a fifth. This CDR3 is built from 14 residues. The V end lost 6 bases, the J end lost 3 bases, and 14 bases lay between the germline ends. The germline V gene encodes CDR1 MNHEY and CDR2 SVGAGI. This TCR derives from a human donor with chronic lymphocytic leukemia. The J gene is TRBJ1-2, the V gene TRBV6-5; D remains ambiguous. Sample: PBMCs, taken after 24 months of ibrutinib treatment. The CDR3 loop is CASRRAGPHYGYTF. Here the CDR3 DNA reads TGTGCCAGCAGACGTGCAGGACCGCACTATGGCTACACCTTC.